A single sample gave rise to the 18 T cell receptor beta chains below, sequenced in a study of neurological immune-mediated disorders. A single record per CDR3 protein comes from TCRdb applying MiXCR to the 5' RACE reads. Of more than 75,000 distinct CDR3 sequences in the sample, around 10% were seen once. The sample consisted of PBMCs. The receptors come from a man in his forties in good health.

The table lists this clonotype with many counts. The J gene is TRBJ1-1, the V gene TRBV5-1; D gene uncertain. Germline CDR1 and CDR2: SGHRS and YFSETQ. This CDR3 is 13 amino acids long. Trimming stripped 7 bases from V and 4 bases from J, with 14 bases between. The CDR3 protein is CASGRSGSTEAFF. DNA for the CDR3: TGCGCCAGCGGGAGGAGTGGGAGCACTGAAGCTTTCTTT.

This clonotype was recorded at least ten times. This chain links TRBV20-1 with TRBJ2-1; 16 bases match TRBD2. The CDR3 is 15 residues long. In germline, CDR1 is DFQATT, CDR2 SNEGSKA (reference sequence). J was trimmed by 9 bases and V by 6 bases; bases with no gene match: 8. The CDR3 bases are TGCAGTGCGGGACTAGCGGGAGGGGAGATGAGTGAGCAGTTCTTC. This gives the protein CSAGLAGGEMSEQFF.

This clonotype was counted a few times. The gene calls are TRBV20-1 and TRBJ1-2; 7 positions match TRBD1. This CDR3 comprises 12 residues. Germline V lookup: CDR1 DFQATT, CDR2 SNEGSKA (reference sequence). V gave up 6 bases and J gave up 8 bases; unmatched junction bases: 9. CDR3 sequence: CSATGTDDGYTF. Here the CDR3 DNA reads TGCAGTGCAACCGGGACAGATGACGGCTACACCTTC.

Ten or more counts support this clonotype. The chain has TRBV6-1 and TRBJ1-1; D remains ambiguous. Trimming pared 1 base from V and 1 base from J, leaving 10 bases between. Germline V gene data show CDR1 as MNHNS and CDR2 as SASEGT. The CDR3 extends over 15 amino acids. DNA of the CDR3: TGTGCCAGCAGTGAAGGTTACGGACGGAACACTGAAGCTTTCTTT. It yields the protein CASSEGYGRNTEAFF.

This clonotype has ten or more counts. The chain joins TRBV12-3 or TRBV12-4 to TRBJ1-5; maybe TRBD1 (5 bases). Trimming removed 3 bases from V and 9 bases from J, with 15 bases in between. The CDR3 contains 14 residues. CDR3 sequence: CASSFEGTAGPQHF. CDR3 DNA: TGTGCCAGCAGTTTTGAGGGGACGGCTGGGCCCCAGCATTTT.

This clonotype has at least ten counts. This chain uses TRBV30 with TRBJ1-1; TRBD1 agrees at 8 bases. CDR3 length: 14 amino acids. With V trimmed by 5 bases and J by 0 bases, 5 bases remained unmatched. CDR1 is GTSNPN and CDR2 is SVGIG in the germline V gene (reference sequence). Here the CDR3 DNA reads TGTGCCTGGGGACAGGGAACCATGAACACTGAAGCTTTCTTT. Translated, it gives CAWGQGTMNTEAFF. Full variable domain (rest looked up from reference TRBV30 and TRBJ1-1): SQTIHQWPATLVQPVGSPLSLECTVEGTSNPNLYWYRQAAGRGLQLLFYSVGIGQISSEVPQNLSASRPQDRQFILSSKKLLLSDSGFYLCAWGQGTMNTEAFFGQGTRLTVV.

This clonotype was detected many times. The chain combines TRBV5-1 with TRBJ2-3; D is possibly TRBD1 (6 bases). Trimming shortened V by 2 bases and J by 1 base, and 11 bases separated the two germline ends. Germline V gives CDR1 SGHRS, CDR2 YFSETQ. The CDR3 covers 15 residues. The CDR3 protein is CASSFRQEGTDTQYF. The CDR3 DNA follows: TGCGCCAGCAGCTTTCGACAGGAAGGCACAGATACGCAGTATTTT. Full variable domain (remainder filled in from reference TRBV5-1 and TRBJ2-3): KAGVTQTPRYLIKTRGQQVTLSCSPISGHRSVSWYQQTPGQGLQFLFEYFSETQRNKGNFPGRFSGRQFSNSRSEMNVSTLELGDSALYLCASSFRQEGTDTQYFGPGTRLTVL.

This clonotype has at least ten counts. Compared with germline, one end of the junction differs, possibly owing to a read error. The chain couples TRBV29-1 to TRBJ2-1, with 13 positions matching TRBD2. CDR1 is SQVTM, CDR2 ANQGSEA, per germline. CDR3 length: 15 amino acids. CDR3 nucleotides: TGCAGCGTTGAATCCCTTGGACTAGCGGGAGCGCGGCGGGTCTTC. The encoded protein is CSVESLGLAGARRVF.

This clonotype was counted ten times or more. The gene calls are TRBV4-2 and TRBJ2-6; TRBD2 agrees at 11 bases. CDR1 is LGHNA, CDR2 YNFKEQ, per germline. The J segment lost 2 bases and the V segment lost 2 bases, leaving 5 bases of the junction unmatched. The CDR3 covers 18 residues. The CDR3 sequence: CASSQLAGGLTGANVLTF. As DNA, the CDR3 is TGTGCCAGCAGCCAACTAGCGGGAGGTCTCACTGGGGCCAACGTCCTGACTTTC.

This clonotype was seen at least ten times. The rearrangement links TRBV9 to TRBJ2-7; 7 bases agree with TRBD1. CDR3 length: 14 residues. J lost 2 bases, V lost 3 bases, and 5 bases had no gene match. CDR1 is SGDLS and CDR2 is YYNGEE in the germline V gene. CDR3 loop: CASSGRDSTYEQYF. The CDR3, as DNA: TGTGCCAGCAGCGGCCGGGACAGTACCTACGAGCAGTACTTC.

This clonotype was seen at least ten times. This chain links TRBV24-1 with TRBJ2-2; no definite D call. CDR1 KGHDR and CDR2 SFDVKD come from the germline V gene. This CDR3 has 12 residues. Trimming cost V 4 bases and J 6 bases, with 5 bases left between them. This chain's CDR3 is CATSEESGELFF. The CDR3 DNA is TGTGCCACCAGTGAGGAGTCCGGGGAGCTGTTTTTT.

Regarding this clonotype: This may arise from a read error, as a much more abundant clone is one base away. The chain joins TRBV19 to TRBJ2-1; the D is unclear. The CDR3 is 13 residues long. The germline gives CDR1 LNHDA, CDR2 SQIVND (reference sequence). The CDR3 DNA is TGTGTCAGTAGTCCCCGATACCCCCATGAGCAGTTCTTC. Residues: CVSSPRYPHEQFF.

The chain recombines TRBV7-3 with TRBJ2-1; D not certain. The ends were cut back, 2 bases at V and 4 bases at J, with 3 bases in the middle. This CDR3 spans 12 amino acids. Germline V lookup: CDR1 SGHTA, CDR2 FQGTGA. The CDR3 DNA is TGTGCCAGCAGCTTACCTTACAATGAGCAGTTCTTC. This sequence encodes CASSLPYNEQFF.

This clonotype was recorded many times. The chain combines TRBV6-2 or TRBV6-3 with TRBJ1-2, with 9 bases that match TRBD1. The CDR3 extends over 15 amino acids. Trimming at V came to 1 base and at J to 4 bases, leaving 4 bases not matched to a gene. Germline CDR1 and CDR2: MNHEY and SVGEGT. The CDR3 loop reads CASSYYTGGGYGYTF. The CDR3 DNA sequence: TGTGCCAGCAGTTACTACACAGGGGGCGGCTATGGCTACACCTTC.

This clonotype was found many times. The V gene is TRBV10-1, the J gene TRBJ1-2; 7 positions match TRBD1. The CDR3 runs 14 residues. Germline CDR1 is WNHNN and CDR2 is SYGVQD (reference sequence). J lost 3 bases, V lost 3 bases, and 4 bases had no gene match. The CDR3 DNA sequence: TGCGCCAGCAGTGATGGACAGGATTACTATGGCTACACCTTC. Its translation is CASSDGQDYYGYTF.

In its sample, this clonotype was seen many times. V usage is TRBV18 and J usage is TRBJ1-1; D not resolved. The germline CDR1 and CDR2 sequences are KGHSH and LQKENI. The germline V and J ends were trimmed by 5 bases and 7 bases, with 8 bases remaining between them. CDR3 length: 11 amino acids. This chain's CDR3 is CASSSIIEAFF. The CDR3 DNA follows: TGTGCCAGCTCATCAATTATTGAAGCTTTCTTT. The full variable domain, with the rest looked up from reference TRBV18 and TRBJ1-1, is NAGVMQNPRHLVRRRGQEARLRCSPMKGHSHVYWYRQLPEEGLKFMVYLQKENIIDESGMPKERFSAEFPKEGPSILRIQQVVRGDSAAYFCASSSIIEAFFGQGTRLTVV.

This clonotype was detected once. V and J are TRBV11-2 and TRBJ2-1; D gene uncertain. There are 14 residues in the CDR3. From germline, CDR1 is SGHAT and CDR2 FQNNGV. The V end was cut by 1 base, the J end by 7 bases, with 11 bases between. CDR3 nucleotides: TGTGCCAGCAGCTTAGCCGGGTTGAGGAATGAGCAGTTCTTC. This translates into CASSLAGLRNEQFF.

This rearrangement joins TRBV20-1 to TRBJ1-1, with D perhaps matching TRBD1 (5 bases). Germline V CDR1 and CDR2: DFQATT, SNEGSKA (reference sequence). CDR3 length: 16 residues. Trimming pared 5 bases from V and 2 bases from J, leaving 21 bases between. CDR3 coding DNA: TGCAGTGCTCCTCCTTCAGTGTGGGGGGGTAACACTGAAGCTTTCTTT. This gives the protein CSAPPSVWGGNTEAFF.